These 15 T cell receptor beta chains were sequenced from one sample in a study of Graves' ophthalmopathy and Graves' hyperthyroidism. Amplification from RNA transcripts yielded the TCR beta CDR3 regions. The first round was an RT-PCR with HTBI primers, and the second round was a multiplex PCR. TCRdb re-derived calls from the multiplex PCR reads in MiXCR, one entry per CDR3 protein. This table has around 1.1 million distinct CDR3 sequences, less than 45% appearing once. The source material was peripheral blood or thyroid tissue (not recorded which). These receptors were collected from an adult man with Graves' hyperthyroidism.

At least ten counts were recorded for this clonotype. The chain recombines TRBV29-1 with TRBJ1-2; D is ambiguous. This CDR3 comprises 13 residues. With 7 bases removed from V and 0 bases from J, the gap between germline ends came to 12 bases. The germline V gene encodes CDR1 SQVTM and CDR2 ANQGSEA. Written as DNA, the CDR3 is TGCAGCGGATATTCGCGAGCTAACTATGGCTACACCTTC. Its protein is CSGYSRANYGYTF.

This clonotype was found many times. The chain recombines TRBV24-1 with TRBJ2-2; D unclear. The CDR3 contains 17 residues. The V and J ends lost 4 bases and 4 bases respectively, with 18 bases between them. The V gene's germline CDR1 is KGHDR and CDR2 SFDVKD. CDR3 sequence reads: CATSEPDIKRSTGELFF. The CDR3 DNA reads TGTGCCACCAGTGAGCCAGACATCAAAAGGAGCACCGGGGAGCTGTTTTTT.

This sequence joins TRBV25-1 and TRBJ2-5, with 14 bases identical to TRBD2. This CDR3 comprises 19 residues. Trimming removed 4 bases from V and 0 bases from J; junction bases left unmatched: 10. CDR1 and CDR2 (germline): MGHDK, SYGVNS. The CDR3 DNA reads as TGTGCCAGCAGTGGAAGACCGGGACTAGCGGGGGCTCACCAAGAGACCCAGTACTTC. The encoded protein is CASSGRPGLAGAHQETQYF.

This chain connects TRBV10-3 to TRBJ1-4, with D hard to call. CDR1 and CDR2 from the germline V gene are ENHRY and SYGVKD. The CDR3 is made up of 14 amino acids. The ends were cut back, 6 bases at V and 6 bases at J, with 14 bases in the middle. The chain's CDR3 is CAIRDTSGDEKLFF. The CDR3 nucleotides are TGTGCCATCAGAGACACTAGCGGGGATGAAAAACTGTTTTTT.

This clonotype was seen ten or more times. This rearrangement joins TRBV7-9 to TRBJ1-6; the D is unclear. Trimming removed 2 bases at V and 5 bases at J, with 7 bases between. The germline CDR1 and CDR2 sequences are SEHNR and FQNEAQ (reference sequence). CDR3 length: 14 residues. CDR3 DNA: TGTGCCAGCAGCTTACTTGGGGATAATTCACCCCTCCACTTT. It encodes CASSLLGDNSPLHF. Based on the CDR3 plus reference TRBV7-9 and TRBJ1-6, the full variable domain is DTGVSQNPRHKITKRGQNVTFRCDPISEHNRLYWYRQTLGQGPEFLTYFQNEAQLEKSRLLSDRFSAERPKGSFSTLEIQRTEQGDSAMYLCASSLLGDNSPLHFGNGTRLTVT.

This clonotype was observed many times. This chain links TRBV20-1 with TRBJ1-2, with TRBD1 as a possible D gene (5 bases). This CDR3 region has 13 residues. V dropped 1 base and J dropped 5 bases, with 11 bases sitting between them. Germline CDR1 DFQATT, CDR2 SNEGSKA (reference sequence). Here the CDR3 reads CSARAPTAYGYTF. The CDR3 DNA follows: TGCAGTGCTAGAGCCCCGACAGCATATGGCTACACCTTC.

At least ten counts were recorded for this clonotype. This chain uses TRBV7-7 with TRBJ2-2; a weak D match, TRBD2 (5 bases). Germline V gene lookup returns CDR1 SSHAT and CDR2 FNYEAQ (reference sequence). Trimming removed 2 bases from V and 1 base from J, with 8 bases in between. This CDR3 comprises 15 residues. This CDR3 reads CASSLRGKNTGELFF. Here the CDR3 DNA reads TGTGCCAGCAGCTTAAGAGGGAAGAACACCGGGGAGCTGTTTTTT.

About this clonotype: One end of the junction varies from germline; a read error may be responsible. The genes are TRBV12-3 or TRBV12-4 and TRBJ2-2, with a tentative D call TRBD2 (5 bases). CDR3 length equals 11 residues. CDR3 loop: CASSPTGELLF. Written as DNA, the CDR3 is TGTGCCAGCAGCCCGACCGGGGAGCTGCTTTTT.

This clonotype was detected many times. This sequence joins TRBV12-3 or TRBV12-4 and TRBJ1-4; maybe TRBD1 (5 bases). V was shortened by 4 bases and J by 8 bases, with 8 bases between the two germline ends. CDR3 length: 12 amino acids. The CDR3 spells CASSWGGEKLFF. The CDR3 DNA reads TGTGCCAGCAGTTGGGGCGGCGAAAAACTGTTTTTT.

The chain carries TRBV15 and TRBJ2-5; 7 bases map to TRBD2. The V segment lost 3 bases and the J segment 5 bases; nucleotides outside the gene matches: 6. The CDR3 is made up of 14 amino acids. Per germline, CDR1 LNHNV and CDR2 YYDKDF (reference sequence). The CDR3 region has the DNA TGTGCCACCAGCAGCGATCAGGGAGGGGAGACCCAGTACTTC. The encoded protein is CATSSDQGGETQYF.

In this sample, this clonotype turned up a few times. The gene calls are TRBV30 and TRBJ2-5, with a weak D call TRBD1 (6 bases). The CDR3 totals 13 residues. The V end was cut by 0 bases, the J end by 5 bases, with 10 bases between. Germline V CDR1 and CDR2: GTSNPN, SVGIG (reference sequence). The CDR3: CAWSVGGVETQYF. The DNA of the CDR3 is TGTGCCTGGAGTGTTGGGGGCGTGGAGACCCAGTACTTC.

The table lists this clonotype with a few counts. The V and J genes are TRBV20-1 and TRBJ1-2, with 7 nucleotides matching TRBD1. Germline CDR1 and CDR2: DFQATT and SNEGSKA (reference sequence). The CDR3 has 13 amino acids. The ends lost 5 bases at V and 2 bases at J; junction bases unmatched: 5. CDR3 in DNA: TGCAGTGCTTTGGACAGGAAAAACTATGGCTACACCTTC. This encodes CSALDRKNYGYTF.

With respect to this clonotype: A much larger clone lies a single base off, so this may be a read error. The chain joins TRBV20-1 to TRBJ2-7; no firm D call. The CDR3 loop spans 13 amino acids. CDR1 is DFQATT, CDR2 SNEGSKA, per germline (reference sequence). Here the CDR3 reads CSAIGPSSYEQCF. The CDR3 nucleotides are TGCAGTGCCATCGGACCAAGCTCCTACGAGCAGTGCTTC.

J is TRBJ1-3 and V is TRBV27, with D unclear. The CDR3 consists of 14 residues. Germline CDR1 and CDR2: MNHEY and SMNVEV (reference sequence). The germline V and J ends were trimmed by 10 bases and 0 bases, with 13 bases remaining between them. For the CDR3, the DNA is TGTGCCACCCATTCGGCGAGCTCTGGAAACACCATATATTTT. It encodes CATHSASSGNTIYF.

The chain is built from TRBV7-9 and TRBJ2-7; D is ambiguous. The germline CDR1 and CDR2 sequences are SEHNR and FQNEAQ (reference sequence). V gave up 7 bases and J gave up 5 bases, with 3 bases separating them. This CDR3 is 9 amino acids long. The CDR3 DNA is TGTGCCAGCACCGACGAGCAGTACTTC. Its protein product is CASTDEQYF.